This TCR beta chain appears in the sequencing data of a study of cytomegalovirus exposure and HLA in healthy donors. CDR3 size: 15 residues. The germline CDR1 and CDR2 sequences are SGHAT and FQNNGV. V dropped 6 bases and J dropped 4 bases, with 19 bases sitting between them. The PCR used 60 Vbeta and 13 Jbeta primers. Data came from immunoSEQ multiplex PCR; TCRdb stores just in-frame clones and leaves some out. The repertoire holds 120,000 or so clones, with 17% as singletons. This receptor was identified in a female donor in good health and CMV-seropositive. V usage is TRBV11-2 and J usage is TRBJ2-7; TRBD1 might be the D (7 bases). The sequenced sample was PBMCs. CDR3 loop: CASRIQGGQGYEQYF. DNA of the CDR3: TGTGCCAGCAGAATCCAGGGGGGTCAGGGGTACGAGCAGTACTTC.